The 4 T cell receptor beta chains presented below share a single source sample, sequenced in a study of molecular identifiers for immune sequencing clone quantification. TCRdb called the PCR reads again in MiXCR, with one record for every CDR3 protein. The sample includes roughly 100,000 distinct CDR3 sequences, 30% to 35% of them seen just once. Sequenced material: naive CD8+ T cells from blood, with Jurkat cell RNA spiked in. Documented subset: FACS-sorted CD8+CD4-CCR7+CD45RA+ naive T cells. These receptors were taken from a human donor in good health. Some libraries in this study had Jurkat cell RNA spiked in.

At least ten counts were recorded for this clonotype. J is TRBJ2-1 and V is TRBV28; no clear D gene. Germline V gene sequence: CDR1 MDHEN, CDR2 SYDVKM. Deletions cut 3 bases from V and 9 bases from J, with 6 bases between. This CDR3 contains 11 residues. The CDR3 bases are TGTGCCAGCAGTTTCCAGACTGAGCAGTTCTTC. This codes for CASSFQTEQFF. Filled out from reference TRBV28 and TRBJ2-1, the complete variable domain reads DVKVTQSSRYLVKRTGEKVFLECVQDMDHENMFWYRQDPGLGLRLIYFSYDVKMKEKGDIPEGYSVSREKKERFSLILESASTNQTSMYLCASSFQTEQFFGPGTRLTVL.

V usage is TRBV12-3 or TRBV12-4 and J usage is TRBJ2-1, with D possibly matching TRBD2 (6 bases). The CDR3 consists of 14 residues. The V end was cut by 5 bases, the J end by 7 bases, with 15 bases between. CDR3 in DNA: TGTGCCAGCAGTAGACTAGGTGGGGGAAATGAGCAGTTCTTC. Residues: CASSRLGGGNEQFF.

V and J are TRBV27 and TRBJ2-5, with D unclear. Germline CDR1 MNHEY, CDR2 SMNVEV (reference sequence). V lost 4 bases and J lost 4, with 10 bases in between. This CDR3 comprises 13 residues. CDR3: CASSSRTGETQYF. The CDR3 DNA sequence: TGTGCCAGCAGTTCTCGGACGGGAGAGACCCAGTACTTC.

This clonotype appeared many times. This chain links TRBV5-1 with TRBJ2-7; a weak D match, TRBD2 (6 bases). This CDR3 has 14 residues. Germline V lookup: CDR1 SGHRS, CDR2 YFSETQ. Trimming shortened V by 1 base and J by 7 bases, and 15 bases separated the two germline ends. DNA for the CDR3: TGCGCCAGCAGCTTGCTCCGGGGGAGTGGGGAGCAGTACTTC. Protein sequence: CASSLLRGSGEQYF. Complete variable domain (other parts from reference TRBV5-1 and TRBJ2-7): KAGVTQTPRYLIKTRGQQVTLSCSPISGHRSVSWYQQTPGQGLQFLFEYFSETQRNKGNFPGRFSGRQFSNSRSEMNVSTLELGDSALYLCASSLLRGSGEQYFGPGTRLTVT.